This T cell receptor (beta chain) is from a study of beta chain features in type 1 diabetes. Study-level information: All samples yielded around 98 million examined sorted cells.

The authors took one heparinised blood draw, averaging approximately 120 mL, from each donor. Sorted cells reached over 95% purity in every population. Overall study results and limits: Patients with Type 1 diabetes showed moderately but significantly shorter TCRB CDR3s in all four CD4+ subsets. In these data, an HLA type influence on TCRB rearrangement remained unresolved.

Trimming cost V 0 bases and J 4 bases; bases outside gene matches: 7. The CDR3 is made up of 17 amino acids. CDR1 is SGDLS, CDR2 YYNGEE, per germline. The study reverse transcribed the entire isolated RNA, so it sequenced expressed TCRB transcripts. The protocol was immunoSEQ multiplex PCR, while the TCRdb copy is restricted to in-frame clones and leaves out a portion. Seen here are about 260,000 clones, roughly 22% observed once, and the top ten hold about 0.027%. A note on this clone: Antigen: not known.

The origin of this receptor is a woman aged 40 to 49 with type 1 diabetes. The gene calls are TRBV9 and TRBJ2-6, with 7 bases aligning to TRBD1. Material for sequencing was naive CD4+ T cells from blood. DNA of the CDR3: TGTGCCAGCAGCGTAGGAGGGGGCGCGATCGGGGCCAACGTCCTGACTTTC. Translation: CASSVGGGAIGANVLTF.